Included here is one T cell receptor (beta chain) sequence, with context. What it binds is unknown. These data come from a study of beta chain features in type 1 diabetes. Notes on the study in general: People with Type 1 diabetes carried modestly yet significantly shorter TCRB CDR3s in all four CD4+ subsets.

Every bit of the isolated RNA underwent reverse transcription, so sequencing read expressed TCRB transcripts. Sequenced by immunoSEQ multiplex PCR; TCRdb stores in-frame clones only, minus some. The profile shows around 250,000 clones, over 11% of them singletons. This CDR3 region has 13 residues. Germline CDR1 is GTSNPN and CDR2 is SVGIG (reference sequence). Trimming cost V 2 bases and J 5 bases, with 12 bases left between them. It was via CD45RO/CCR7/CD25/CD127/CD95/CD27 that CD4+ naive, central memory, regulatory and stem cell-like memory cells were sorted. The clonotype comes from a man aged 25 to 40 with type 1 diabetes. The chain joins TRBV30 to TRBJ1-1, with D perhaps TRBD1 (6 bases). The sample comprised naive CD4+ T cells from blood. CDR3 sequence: CAWSTQGRTEAFF. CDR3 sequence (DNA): TGTGCCTGGAGTACACAGGGAAGGACTGAAGCTTTCTTT.